These T cell receptor beta chains were read from a single sample in a study of T cells in localized non-small cell lung cancer. Sequencing was performed with immunoSEQ multiplex PCR; in TCRdb, only in-frame clones are kept and a portion is missing. Of 70,000 or so clones in the sample, 65% to 85% are singletons; the top ten hold 1% to 1.5%. The input for sequencing was peripheral blood, taken before any cancer treatment. The receptors stem from a female donor over 55 with stage I lung adenocarcinoma. Each CDR3 is given with its conserved first and last residue. Fields, in order: CDR3 DNA, CDR3 protein, clone size, V gene, D gene, J gene. A D gene is named only where the DNA matches it firmly. Rows may omit the clone size; those that give it use once, few, many or a size class.

TGTGCCAGCAGTTCGACTAGCGGGGGGGCCATCGGAGAGACCCAGTACTTC | CASSSTSGGAIGETQYF | - | TRBV28 | TRBD2 | TRBJ2-5
TGCGCCAGCAGCCCCCTTGACTACAGCTCCTACAATGAGCAGTTCTTC | CASSPLDYSSYNEQFF | - | TRBV4-1 | - | TRBJ2-1
TGCAGCGTTGAAGCATTCGAAGGCGGGGAGACCCAGTACTTC | CSVEAFEGGETQYF | - | TRBV29-1 | - | TRBJ2-5
TGTGCCAGCGCCCTTCCGGGGGGGATACAAGAGACCCAGTACTTC | CASALPGGIQETQYF | - | TRBV25-1 | TRBD2 | TRBJ2-5
TGCGCCAGCAGCCTAAGTCAGGGGTTAAAGTCAGGGCAGTACTTC | CASSLSQGLKSGQYF | - | TRBV5-1 | - | TRBJ2-7
TGCAGAAGCGGGAGCACAGATACGCAGTATTTT | CRSGSTDTQYF | - | TRBV20-1 | - | TRBJ2-3
TGTGCCAGCAGTGCGGACAGGACAAGCGAGCAGTTCTTC | CASSADRTSEQFF | - | TRBV2 | TRBD1 | TRBJ2-1
TGTGCCAGCAGCCGCCCCGGGCTTTCTTCACCCCTCCACTTT | CASSRPGLSSPLHF | once | TRBV7-2 | - | TRBJ1-6
TGTGCCAGCAGTTTCCGGGACGACTACGAGCAGTACTTC | CASSFRDDYEQYF | - | TRBV27 | - | TRBJ2-7
TGTGCCAGCAGCCGTCGGGGGGGTAATGAAAAACTGTTTTTT | CASSRRGGNEKLFF | - | TRBV6-5 | - | TRBJ1-4
TGCAGCGTTGAGACAGGGAGTAACTATGGCTACACCTTC | CSVETGSNYGYTF | - | TRBV29-1 | TRBD1 | TRBJ1-2
TGTGCCAGCAGCCGTGGGGTATCAGATACGCAGTATTTT | CASSRGVSDTQYF | - | TRBV7-2 | - | TRBJ2-3
TGTGCCAGCAGCCGCAAACTAGCGGGAGTTTGGGAGACCCAGTACTTC | CASSRKLAGVWETQYF | - | TRBV5-6 | TRBD2 | TRBJ2-5
TGTGCCAGCAGCTTAGCCGGGGAGACGCAAGAGACCCAGTACTTC | CASSLAGETQETQYF | - | TRBV7-2 | - | TRBJ2-5
TGTGCCAGCGAGAGTAAGAGGGACACTGAAGCTTTCTTT | CASESKRDTEAFF | once | TRBV2 | - | TRBJ1-1
TGTGCCAGCAGCCCTCGGGTGGGGGCTTCCTACGAGCAGTACTTC | CASSPRVGASYEQYF | few | TRBV7-6 | - | TRBJ2-7
TGTGCCAGCAATAGGGCGCAGGGCACTGAAGCTTTCTTT | CASNRAQGTEAFF | - | TRBV2 | - | TRBJ1-1
TGTGCCAGTAGGAAACAGGGAGGCCATAACTATGGCTACACCTTC | CASRKQGGHNYGYTF | - | TRBV19 | - | TRBJ1-2
TGCGCCAGCAGCTTGGGCGTGGCCCGCCAAGAGACCCAGTACTTC | CASSLGVARQETQYF | - | TRBV5-1 | - | TRBJ2-5
TGTGCCAGCAGCCAAGGGAGACCGGGACTAGCGGGAGGGCGGGCCTACAATGAGCAGTTCTTC | CASSQGRPGLAGGRAYNEQFF | - | TRBV4-2 | TRBD2 | TRBJ2-1
TGTGCCAGCAGCCCCCTCCCCTGGGGTATTGGCAATGAGCAGTTCTTC | CASSPLPWGIGNEQFF | - | TRBV7-6 | - | TRBJ2-1
TGTGCCAGTAGCTCAGCGCCCTCCTACGAGCAGTACTTC | CASSSAPSYEQYF | - | TRBV19 | - | TRBJ2-7
TGTGCCAGCAGCCTATTCCCCCCGGGACAGGGGGCTCGAGGCTACACCTTC | CASSLFPPGQGARGYTF | - | TRBV27 | TRBD1 | TRBJ1-2
TGTGCCAGCAGCTTGATACCCGGGAGATTAGCCAAAAACATTCAGTACTTC | CASSLIPGRLAKNIQYF | - | TRBV7-2 | - | TRBJ2-4
TGTGCCAGCAGCCAAGACACTAGAGAGACCCAGTACTTC | CASSQDTRETQYF | - | TRBV4-2 | - | TRBJ2-5
TGTGCCAGCTCGGGCGACAGAAGATACGAGCAGTACTTC | CASSGDRRYEQYF | few | TRBV28 | - | TRBJ2-7
TGTGCCAGTAGTACCATTGCTAGCGGGAGTACAGATACGCAGTATTTT | CASSTIASGSTDTQYF | - | TRBV19 | TRBD2 | TRBJ2-3
TGTGCCAAGCAGGTGGAGACCTACGAGCAGTACTTC | CAKQVETYEQYF | once | TRBV21-1 | - | TRBJ2-7
TGTGCCAGCAGTTACTCGATCAGCGGGCACTCCTACGAGCAGTACTTC | CASSYSISGHSYEQYF | - | TRBV6-6 | - | TRBJ2-7
TGTGCCAGCAGCTCCCTTTCTACTGGAAACACCATATATTTT | CASSSLSTGNTIYF | - | TRBV7-9 | - | TRBJ1-3
TGCGCCAGCAGTCATTACCGGGACAGGGGGCGTGATGAGCAGTTCTTC | CASSHYRDRGRDEQFF | - | TRBV23-1 | TRBD1 | TRBJ2-1
TGTGCCAGCAGTTTCCTAGCGGGGCCTTACAATGAGCAGTTCTTC | CASSFLAGPYNEQFF | - | TRBV27 | TRBD2 | TRBJ2-1
TGTGCCAGCAGCTGGGACCGGATTGGGGAGCAGTACTTC | CASSWDRIGEQYF | - | TRBV5-5 | - | TRBJ2-7
TGTGCCAGCTCACCTCAGAGGGGATTGAACACTGAAGCTTTCTTT | CASSPQRGLNTEAFF | - | TRBV18 | - | TRBJ1-1
TGTGCCAGCAGCTCCGGGACAGGGGGCTCGGTTAAAGAGACCCAGTACTTC | CASSSGTGGSVKETQYF | - | TRBV7-7 | TRBD1 | TRBJ2-5
TGTGCCAGCAGCTTAGTATCGGTTGGTGGAAACACCATATATTTT | CASSLVSVGGNTIYF | once | TRBV11-3 | - | TRBJ1-3